This passage covers 24 T cell receptor beta chains from one sample sequenced in a study of T cell repertoires in cytomegalovirus infection. No antigen is known for these receptors. One entry per CDR3 protein, called by TCRdb with MiXCR from the reads. The top ten hold 11% to 15% of the sample, which has about 900,000 distinct CDR3 sequences, around a third seen once. The sample in question was cultured CD8+ T cells from PBMCs, obtained from culture after CMV antigen stimulation. These receptors were taken from a human donor in good health (CMV status not recorded). Some clones in this sample may be carry-over from other donors' samples.

The V and J genes are TRBV20-1 and TRBJ1-1; D is unclear. Germline values: CDR1 DFQATT, CDR2 SNEGSKA (reference sequence). V lost 0 bases, J lost 6 bases, and 14 bases lay in between. The CDR3 contains 14 residues. CDR3 DNA: TGCAGTGCTAGAGATCTTGAAAGACGACCTGAAGCTTTCTTT. Amino acids: CSARDLERRPEAFF.

This clonotype turned up a few times. The V call is TRBV7-6, the J call TRBJ2-2; the D gene is possibly TRBD2 (6 bases). From germline, CDR1 is SGHVS and CDR2 FNYEAQ. V lost 8 bases to trimming and J lost 0 bases, with 10 bases between them. CDR3 size: 14 residues. The CDR3 here is CASSVAANTGELFF. The CDR3 nucleotides read TGTGCCAGCTCGGTAGCGGCGAACACCGGGGAGCTGTTTTTT.

In DNA, the CDR3 is TGTGCCAGTAGTATGAGGACAGTCTACACTGAAGCTTTCTTT. Protein product: CASSMRTVYTEAFF. The J gene is TRBJ1-1, the V gene TRBV19; TRBD1 might be the D (6 bases). V lost 3 bases and J lost 3, with 11 bases in between. This CDR3 has 14 residues. Germline V gene lookup returns CDR1 LNHDA and CDR2 SQIVND (reference sequence).

This clonotype was observed a handful of times. The J gene is TRBJ1-2, the V gene TRBV9; unclear D gene. V dropped 1 base and J dropped 0 bases, with 13 bases sitting between them. Germline-derived CDR1 and CDR2 are SGDLS and YYNGEE. This CDR3 spans 16 amino acids. The CDR3 DNA is TGTGCCAGCAGCGTAAATCAGATCGAAGCTAACTATGGCTACACCTTC. Translated: CASSVNQIEANYGYTF.

This clonotype has a handful of counts. The gene calls are TRBV19 and TRBJ1-1, with D uncertain. Per germline, CDR1 LNHDA and CDR2 SQIVND (reference sequence). V lost 7 bases to trimming and J lost 1 base, with 10 bases between them. This CDR3 is built from 13 residues. The CDR3 reads CASTLPRNTEAFF. The CDR3 DNA follows: TGTGCCAGTACCCTCCCCCGGAACACTGAAGCTTTCTTT. Variable domain in full (rest from reference TRBV19 and TRBJ1-1): DGGITQSPKYLFRKEGQNVTLSCEQNLNHDAMYWYRQDPGQGLRLIYYSQIVNDFQKGDIAEGYSVSREKKESFPLTVTSAQKNPTAFYLCASTLPRNTEAFFGQGTRLTVV.

This clonotype showed up just a few times. This chain uses TRBV7-2 with TRBJ1-2, with D possibly matching TRBD1 (6 bases). The length of the CDR3 is 14 residues. Trimming took off 5 bases at V and 4 bases at J, with 14 bases between the two ends. Per the germline V gene, CDR1 is SGHTA and CDR2 is FQGNSA. CDR3 bases: TGTGCCAGCAGCCGCGCAGGGGCCCGCTATGGCTACACCTTC. Protein product: CASSRAGARYGYTF.

This chain connects TRBV7-6 to TRBJ2-5; D is perhaps TRBD2 (6 bases). The V end lost 5 bases, the J end lost 5 bases, and 18 bases lay between the germline ends. The CDR3 has 15 residues. CDR1 and CDR2 (germline): SGHVS, FNYEAQ. The CDR3 loop reads CASSPRRGLRETQYF. The CDR3 DNA reads TGTGCCAGCAGCCCCCGAAGGGGACTCAGGGAGACCCAGTACTTC.

There are a few counts of this clonotype. The chain links TRBV6-2 or TRBV6-3 to TRBJ2-7, with D uncertain. The CDR3 length is 14 residues. Germline V gene data show CDR1 as MNHEY and CDR2 as SVGEGT. The germline V and J ends were trimmed by 2 bases and 3 bases, with 11 bases remaining between them. The CDR3 sequence: CASSYNGIVYEQYF. The CDR3 DNA reads as TGTGCCAGCAGTTACAATGGTATCGTCTACGAGCAGTACTTC.

This clonotype was recorded a few times. The chain links TRBV6-1 to TRBJ2-1; D remains unclear. Per germline, CDR1 MNHNS and CDR2 SASEGT. Trimming removed 5 bases at V and 7 bases at J, with 21 bases between. CDR3 size: 16 residues. CDR3 DNA sequence: TGTGCCAGCAGTACCCAGGATAATCCCCGGTGGAATGAGCAGTTCTTC. Amino acid sequence: CASSTQDNPRWNEQFF.

The rearrangement joins TRBV12-3 or TRBV12-4 to TRBJ1-2; D gene ambiguous. The V and J ends lost 1 base and 4 bases respectively, with 13 bases between them. This CDR3 spans 15 amino acids. In DNA form, the CDR3 reads TGTGCCAGCAGTTTAGAGGCAGTTTCTCTCTATGGCTACACCTTC. Translation: CASSLEAVSLYGYTF.

The chain has TRBV25-1 and TRBJ1-2; the D is unclear. Germline-derived CDR1 and CDR2 are MGHDK and SYGVNS. CDR3 length equals 11 residues. Trimming removed 6 bases at V and 5 bases at J, with 7 bases between. In DNA, the CDR3 is TGTGCCAGCAGGCATTCTTATGGCTACACCTTC. Translation gives CASRHSYGYTF.

There are many counts of this clonotype. The chain employs TRBV7-8 and TRBJ2-1; TRBD2 agrees at 7 bases. V shed 2 bases, J shed 8 bases, and the junction held 9 bases outside the gene matches. Germline loops: CDR1 SGHVS, CDR2 FQNEAQ. CDR3 length equals 15 residues. CDR3 region: CASSLKAIRGDEQFF. CDR3 nucleotides: TGTGCCAGCAGCTTAAAGGCGATCCGGGGGGATGAGCAGTTCTTC.

V usage is TRBV9 and J usage is TRBJ1-1, with D possibly TRBD1 on 5 matching bases. This CDR3 has 14 residues. Between the trimmed V and J ends, which lost 0 bases and 4 bases, there was a span of 10 bases. Germline V gene sequence: CDR1 SGDLS, CDR2 YYNGEE. CDR3 nucleotides: TGTGCCAGCAGCGTAGTCGGGGGGTCCACTGAAGCTTTCTTT. Amino acid sequence: CASSVVGGSTEAFF. The variable domain in full, completed from reference TRBV9 and TRBJ1-1, reads DSGVTQTPKHLITATGQRVTLRCSPRSGDLSVYWYQQSLDQGLQFLIQYYNGEERAKGNILERFSAQQFPDLHSELNLSSLELGDSALYFCASSVVGGSTEAFFGQGTRLTVV.

The chain is built from TRBV19 and TRBJ1-2; 8 bases map to TRBD1. The ends lost 6 bases at V and 6 bases at J; junction bases unmatched: 9. Germline V gene lookup returns CDR1 LNHDA and CDR2 SQIVND (reference sequence). The CDR3 is 14 residues long. CDR3: CASSRAGGLHGYTF. DNA for the CDR3: TGTGCCAGTAGCCGTGCAGGGGGCTTACATGGCTACACCTTC.

This clonotype appeared a few times. The chain joins TRBV29-1 to TRBJ1-3; TRBD1 aligns across 10 bases. This CDR3 is built from 12 residues. Germline assignment: CDR1 SQVTM and CDR2 ANQGSEA. The junction had 1 base not matched to a gene; V was cut back by 3 bases and J by 8 bases. CDR3 loop: CSVDGQGDTIYF. In nucleotides, the CDR3 is TGCAGCGTTGATGGACAGGGGGACACCATATATTTT.

This chain joins TRBV25-1 and TRBJ2-1; D possibly corresponds to TRBD2 (6 bases). V lost 4 bases and J 0 bases, leaving 13 bases between the germline ends. This CDR3 region has 16 residues. CDR1 is MGHDK and CDR2 is SYGVNS in the germline V gene. CDR3 loop: CASSAGLPHSYNEQFF. CDR3 sequence (DNA): TGTGCCAGCAGTGCGGGACTGCCCCACTCCTACAATGAGCAGTTCTTC. The full variable domain, with the rest looked up from reference TRBV25-1 and TRBJ2-1, is EADIYQTPRYLVIGTGKKITLECSQTMGHDKMYWYQQDPGMELHLIHYSYGVNSTEKGDLSSESTVSRIRTEHFPLTLESARPSHTSQYLCASSAGLPHSYNEQFFGPGTRLTVL.

The V call is TRBV9, the J call TRBJ2-1, with D perhaps TRBD1 (6 bases). The V and J ends lost 0 bases and 3 bases respectively, with 10 bases between them. This CDR3 has 15 amino acids. Germline values: CDR1 SGDLS, CDR2 YYNGEE. The CDR3, as DNA: TGTGCCAGCAGCGTAGGTCAGGGGTACTACAATGAGCAGTTCTTC. Amino acids: CASSVGQGYYNEQFF.

The V call is TRBV24-1, the J call TRBJ2-2; 7 bases map to TRBD2. Germline loops: CDR1 KGHDR, CDR2 SFDVKD. This CDR3 is 13 amino acids long. Trimming took 5 bases from V and 6 from J; bases not matched to a gene: 2. CDR3 DNA: TGTGCCACCAGTGGCGGGGGAGCCGGGGAGCTGTTTTTT. Translation: CATSGGGAGELFF.

The chain employs TRBV19 and TRBJ2-1; TRBD1 aligns across 7 bases. J gave up 6 bases and V 6 bases, and 5 bases lay outside the gene matches. The CDR3 totals 13 residues. The germline gives CDR1 LNHDA, CDR2 SQIVND (reference sequence). CDR3 DNA: TGTGCCAGTAGACGGGGACAGTTCAATGAGCAGTTCTTC. Protein product: CASRRGQFNEQFF.

This clonotype was observed at least ten times. J is TRBJ2-1 and V is TRBV12-3 or TRBV12-4, with 12 bases matching TRBD2. V lost 2 bases to trimming and J lost 4 bases; unmatched junction nucleotides: 3. The CDR3 covers 16 residues. CDR3 in amino acids: CASSLSLAGGYNEQFF. CDR3 in DNA: TGTGCCAGCAGTTTATCCCTAGCGGGGGGGTACAATGAGCAGTTCTTC.

This clonotype came up a few times. The genes are TRBV24-1 and TRBJ2-2, with 10 bases matching TRBD2. Trimming cost V 3 bases and J 1 base; bases outside gene matches: 7. Germline loops: CDR1 KGHDR, CDR2 SFDVKD. This CDR3 has 18 residues. The CDR3: CATSDRMRLAGNTGELFF. Here the CDR3 DNA reads TGTGCCACCAGTGATAGAATGAGACTAGCGGGGAACACCGGGGAGCTGTTTTTT.

A few counts support this clonotype. This sequence joins TRBV6-2 or TRBV6-3 and TRBJ2-3; D ambiguous. The CDR3 loop spans 13 amino acids. Germline values: CDR1 MNHEY, CDR2 SVGEGT. V was shortened by 2 bases and J by 6 bases, with 9 bases between the two germline ends. CDR3 DNA sequence: TGTGCCAGCAGTTACGGTGGCCCGGATACGCAGTATTTT. Amino acid sequence: CASSYGGPDTQYF.

This clonotype was detected a few times. The V gene is TRBV19, the J gene TRBJ1-2, with 8 bases fitting TRBD1. The CDR3 consists of 13 residues. V shed 6 bases and J 4 bases; nucleotides not matched to a gene: 4. The V gene's germline CDR1 is LNHDA and CDR2 SQIVND (reference sequence). This CDR3 is CASRQGASYGYTF. The CDR3 DNA is TGTGCCAGTAGGCAGGGGGCCTCCTATGGCTACACCTTC. Using reference TRBV19 and TRBJ1-2 for the parts outside the CDR3, the full variable domain is DGGITQSPKYLFRKEGQNVTLSCEQNLNHDAMYWYRQDPGQGLRLIYYSQIVNDFQKGDIAEGYSVSREKKESFPLTVTSAQKNPTAFYLCASRQGASYGYTFGSGTRLTVV.

The chain joins TRBV9 to TRBJ2-1; TRBD1 matches at 8 bases. The length of the CDR3 is 15 residues. J lost 2 bases, V lost 7 bases, and 8 bases had no gene match. Germline V lookup: CDR1 SGDLS, CDR2 YYNGEE. CDR3 amino acids: CASDRGRGTYNEQFF. In DNA, the CDR3 is TGTGCCAGCGACAGGGGAAGAGGGACCTACAATGAGCAGTTCTTC. Supplemented by reference TRBV9 and TRBJ2-1, the full variable domain reads DSGVTQTPKHLITATGQRVTLRCSPRSGDLSVYWYQQSLDQGLQFLIQYYNGEERAKGNILERFSAQQFPDLHSELNLSSLELGDSALYFCASDRGRGTYNEQFFGPGTRLTVL.